This T cell receptor (beta chain) is drawn from a study of T-cell reconstitution after alpha-beta-depleted transplantation in children. During its preparation, the TCRbeta library received unique molecular identifiers. A single record per CDR3 protein comes from TCRdb applying MiXCR to the PCR reads. Here the sample spans 600,000 to 800,000 distinct CDR3 sequences, around 13% being singletons. At least ten counts were recorded for this clonotype. Germline V gene sequence: CDR1 SGHDT, CDR2 YYEEEE. CDR3 length: 17 amino acids. The V end lost 0 bases, the J end lost 3 bases, and 19 bases lay between the germline ends.

The V gene is TRBV5-6, the J gene TRBJ2-7, with D unresolved. The sequence came from a girl aged 2-10 years with congenital amegakaryocytic thrombocytopenia, due to receive a stem cell transplant. Material: PBMCs, obtained before TCRalphabeta/CD19-depleted stem cell transplant. The CDR3 here is CASSLEGYRQLDYEQYF. The CDR3 DNA follows: TGTGCCAGCAGCTTGGAAGGTTATCGTCAGCTAGACTACGAGCAGTACTTC.